This passage covers 24 T cell receptor beta chains from one sample sequenced in a study of cytomegalovirus exposure and HLA in healthy donors. The PCR employed 60 Vbeta primers together with 13 Jbeta primers. The repertoire was sequenced with immunoSEQ multiplex PCR; TCRdb's copy has only in-frame clones and lacks some. The sample holds approximately 110,000 clones, approximately 80% seen once. Material: PBMCs. The receptors originated from a man aged 40-50 years in good health and CMV-seronegative.

The gene calls are TRBV7-8 and TRBJ2-5, with D hard to call. The CDR3 has 17 residues. Trimming cost V 5 bases and J 1 base, with 20 bases left between them. Germline CDR1 reads SGHVS; CDR2 reads FQNEAQ. CDR3 in DNA: TGTGCCAGCAGCCCAATGGAGAGGCCTAAATTCCAAGAGACCCAGTACTTC. This encodes CASSPMERPKFQETQYF.

The rearrangement joins TRBV27 to TRBJ2-1; the match to TRBD2 covers 10 bases. The CDR3 runs to 15 residues. Germline V lookup: CDR1 MNHEY, CDR2 SMNVEV (reference sequence). The J segment lost 2 bases and the V segment lost 5 bases, leaving 3 bases of the junction unmatched. CDR3 protein: CASSPGLAAYNEQFF. The DNA of the CDR3 is TGTGCCAGCAGTCCAGGACTAGCGGCCTACAATGAGCAGTTCTTC.

This rearrangement joins TRBV5-4 to TRBJ2-3; perhaps TRBD2 as D (5 bases). CDR3 size: 13 residues. CDR1 is SGHNT, CDR2 YYREEE, per germline (reference sequence). V was shortened by 2 bases and J by 6 bases, with 10 bases between the two germline ends. The CDR3 sequence: CASSFGPGDTQYF. The CDR3 DNA is TGTGCCAGCAGCTTTGGACCGGGGGATACGCAGTATTTT.

A word on this clone: The junction departs from the called germline gene at one end, perhaps through a read error. The rearrangement uses TRBV7-9 and TRBJ1-4; maybe TRBD1 (6 bases). The V gene's germline CDR1 is SEHNR and CDR2 FQNEAQ (reference sequence). This CDR3 has 14 residues. CDR3 amino acids: CSSSQTGLNEKLFF. The CDR3 bases are TGTTCCAGCAGCCAAACAGGGCTTAATGAAAAACTGTTTTTT.

By share of the sample, this clone is medium-sized. The chain uses TRBV13 and TRBJ1-2; D remains unclear. With 2 bases removed from V and 7 bases from J, the gap between germline ends came to 14 bases. Per the germline V gene, CDR1 is PRHDT and CDR2 is FYEKMQ (reference sequence). The CDR3 is 14 residues long. The CDR3 DNA is TGTGCCAGCAGCTTAAACCCCGAACCAGGTGGCTACACCTTC. Translating gives CASSLNPEPGGYTF.

The gene calls are TRBV9 and TRBJ1-3, with D uncertain. The CDR3 totals 15 residues. V was clipped by 0 bases and J by 4 bases, with 11 bases between them. Germline CDR1 reads SGDLS; CDR2 reads YYNGEE. CDR3 nucleotides: TGTGCCAGCAGCGTAGGGTTACAGTACGGAAACACCATATATTTT. Its translation is CASSVGLQYGNTIYF.

The V and J genes are TRBV6-5 and TRBJ1-2, with TRBD1 identical over 10 bases. Germline V gives CDR1 MNHEY, CDR2 SVGAGI. The V gene end was trimmed by 6 bases and the J gene end by 3 bases; junction bases not matched to a gene: 7. The CDR3 contains 15 residues. The CDR3 nucleotides read TGTGCCAGCAGGCCCGAAGGGACAGGGGACTATGGCTACACCTTC. Translating it yields CASRPEGTGDYGYTF.

V is TRBV18 and J is TRBJ1-5; TRBD1 matches 10 bases. The germline CDR1 and CDR2 sequences are KGHSH and LQKENI. The CDR3 consists of 14 residues. Trimming took 5 bases from V and 6 from J; bases not matched to a gene: 4. The CDR3 spells CASSDDRGPQPQHF. The CDR3 DNA reads TGTGCCAGCTCAGATGACAGGGGGCCTCAGCCCCAGCATTTT.

The rearrangement links TRBV2 to TRBJ2-1; D is possibly TRBD2 (7 bases). Germline V gene data show CDR1 as SNHLY and CDR2 as FYNNEI. The CDR3 covers 14 residues. Between the trimmed V and J ends, which lost 6 bases and 13 bases, there was a span of 22 bases. DNA of the CDR3: TGTGCCAGCAGAGCAGGGCAAGGGGGGGGATTCCAGTTCTTC. Its protein product is CASRAGQGGGFQFF.

The rearrangement links TRBV6-5 to TRBJ2-1, with D perhaps matching TRBD2 (7 bases). The V gene lost 0 bases and the J gene lost 9 bases, with 9 bases spanning the gap. This CDR3 is 13 amino acids long. Germline CDR1 is MNHEY and CDR2 is SVGAGI. CDR3 region: CASSYSGGLEQFF. Written as DNA, the CDR3 is TGTGCCAGCAGTTACTCGGGGGGGCTTGAGCAGTTCTTC.

The rearrangement joins TRBV9 to TRBJ2-1; 7 positions agree with TRBD2. The V segment lost 0 bases and the J segment 4 bases; nucleotides outside the gene matches: 4. CDR1 and CDR2 from the germline V gene are SGDLS and YYNGEE. The CDR3 has 15 residues. The CDR3 region has the DNA TGTGCCAGCAGCGTAGACGCGGGGGTGTACAATGAGCAGTTCTTC. Translated, it gives CASSVDAGVYNEQFF.

This clone occurred a few times. This chain joins TRBV20-1 and TRBJ2-5; D is ambiguous. Gene TRBJ2-7 matches the end of the DNA better, so the J call may be wrong. The length of the CDR3 is 10 residues. The germline gives CDR1 DFQATT, CDR2 SNEGSKA (reference sequence). The CDR3 sequence is CSTNGHEQYF. The DNA of the CDR3 is TGCAGTACCAATGGGCACGAGCAGTACTTC.

This clone was picked up a small number of times. V and J are TRBV7-8 and TRBJ2-7, with 11 bases that match TRBD1. This CDR3 has 16 residues. Losses at the gene ends were 7 bases for V and 5 bases for J; bases not matched to a gene: 13. Germline CDR1 reads SGHVS; CDR2 reads FQNEAQ. The CDR3 loop reads CASNQPGTGGTHEQYF. In DNA form, the CDR3 reads TGTGCCAGCAACCAACCCGGGACAGGGGGAACCCACGAGCAGTACTTC.

The gene calls are TRBV9 and TRBJ2-3, with D perhaps TRBD1 (6 bases). CDR3 length: 19 amino acids. With 3 bases removed from V and 1 base from J, the gap between germline ends came to 24 bases. Germline assignment: CDR1 SGDLS and CDR2 YYNGEE. CDR3 nucleotide sequence: TGTGCCAGCAGCGACCGGGATGTGTTGAGGGGGTCCGGCACAGATACGCAGTATTTT. The encoded protein is CASSDRDVLRGSGTDTQYF.

The chain links TRBV30 to TRBJ2-1; TRBD1 agrees at 9 bases. This CDR3 is built from 16 residues. The V segment lost 3 bases and the J segment 0 bases; nucleotides outside the gene matches: 6. CDR1 GTSNPN and CDR2 SVGIG come from the germline V gene (reference sequence). As DNA, the CDR3 is TGTGCCTGGAGGGGACAGGGACAACGCTCCTACAATGAGCAGTTCTTC. Its protein is CAWRGQGQRSYNEQFF.

This clone was seen only once. The chain uses TRBV7-3 and TRBJ1-1; possible D gene TRBD1, 6 bases. Germline V gene data show CDR1 as SGHTA and CDR2 as FQGTGA. This CDR3 is built from 13 residues. V was shortened by 4 bases and J by 3 bases, with 9 bases between the two germline ends. The CDR3 DNA follows: TGTGCCAGCAGCTCTGACAGGTACACTGAAGCTTTCTTT. Its protein is CASSSDRYTEAFF.

The chain links TRBV14 to TRBJ2-2, with D maybe TRBD2 (5 bases). The V end was cut by 3 bases, the J end by 6 bases, with 11 bases between. CDR3 length: 14 residues. Germline CDR1 is SGHDN and CDR2 is FVKESK. The CDR3 nucleotides are TGTGCCAGCAGCCACCGGCAGAGGGCCGGGGAGCTGTTTTTT. Translating it yields CASSHRQRAGELFF.

This rearrangement joins TRBV5-4 to TRBJ2-3, with D perhaps TRBD1 (6 bases). V lost 6 bases, J lost 2 bases, and 10 bases lay in between. This CDR3 comprises 13 residues. CDR1 is SGHNT and CDR2 is YYREEE in the germline V gene (reference sequence). As DNA, the CDR3 is TGTGCCAGCACCCGGACAGACACAGATACGCAGTATTTT. Translation: CASTRTDTDTQYF.

CDR3: CASSFRGRAPLHF. The CDR3 DNA sequence: TGTGCCAGCAGTTTTAGGGGGCGGGCACCCCTCCACTTT. The gene calls are TRBV27 and TRBJ1-6; 7 bases match TRBD1. V lost 3 bases to trimming and J lost 11 bases; unmatched junction nucleotides: 4. This CDR3 contains 13 residues. Per the germline V gene, CDR1 is MNHEY and CDR2 is SMNVEV (reference sequence).

The V and J genes are TRBV7-9 and TRBJ1-1, with TRBD1 matching over 8 bases. The germline V gene encodes CDR1 SEHNR and CDR2 FQNEAQ (reference sequence). This CDR3 is built from 14 residues. With V trimmed by 1 base and J by 7 bases, 5 bases remained unmatched. The CDR3 coding sequence is TGTGCCAGCAGCTTAGGACAGGGGAGGCTTGAAGCTTTCTTT. Its translation: CASSLGQGRLEAFF.

The chain recombines TRBV7-2 with TRBJ2-7; 10 bases align to TRBD1. CDR3 length: 15 amino acids. In germline, CDR1 is SGHTA, CDR2 FQGNSA. The V gene end was trimmed by 4 bases and the J gene end by 2 bases; junction bases not matched to a gene: 5. The CDR3 nucleotides are TGTGCCAGCAGCTCGACAGGGGGCGGGACCTACGAGCAGTACTTC. This translates into CASSSTGGGTYEQYF.

The chain combines TRBV5-1 with TRBJ2-5, with D hard to call. Gene TRBJ2-7 matches the end of the DNA better, so the J call may be wrong. There are 15 residues in the CDR3. Germline lookup yields CDR1 SGHRS and CDR2 YFSETQ. CDR3 protein: CASSLAVVTVHEQYF. The DNA of the CDR3 is TGCGCCAGCAGCTTGGCCGTGGTCACGGTCCACGAGCAGTACTTC.

This rearrangement joins TRBV7-9 to TRBJ1-2; maybe TRBD1 (6 bases). Germline values: CDR1 SEHNR, CDR2 FQNEAQ (reference sequence). The CDR3 consists of 17 residues. V lost 2 bases and J lost 7, with 23 bases in between. CDR3 residues: CASSLTTGDFTIGGYTF. The CDR3 DNA reads as TGTGCCAGCAGCTTAACGACAGGAGATTTTACTATTGGTGGCTACACCTTC.

This clone was observed a few times. V and J are TRBV4-3 and TRBJ2-1, with unresolved D. The ends were cut back, 0 bases at V and 4 bases at J, with 7 bases in the middle. Germline V gene lookup returns CDR1 LGHNA and CDR2 YSLEER. The CDR3 runs 14 residues. The CDR3 DNA reads TGCGCCAGCAGCCAAGAACCCAGTTACAATGAGCAGTTCTTC. It is translated as CASSQEPSYNEQFF.